The 31 T cell receptor beta chains below come from one sample, sequenced in a study of blood T cell repertoires in COVID-19. Profiled with immunoSEQ multiplex PCR; TCRdb holds only in-frame clones, not every one. The top ten clones hold roughly 4% of a sample with more than 85,000 clones, 70% to 90% of them seen once. The sample taken for sequencing was peripheral blood. These receptors were collected from a man aged 60 to 69 with acute or convalescent COVID-19.

The chain couples TRBV5-1 to TRBJ2-5, with no clear D. The V gene's germline CDR1 is SGHRS and CDR2 YFSETQ. V was pared by 4 bases and J by 1 base, with 11 bases between. This CDR3 is 14 amino acids long. DNA for the CDR3: TGCGCCAGCAGCACCCCTAGATTCCAAGAGACCCAGTACTTC. As protein: CASSTPRFQETQYF.

This chain connects TRBV19 to TRBJ1-2, with 7 positions matching TRBD1. Germline assignment: CDR1 LNHDA and CDR2 SQIVND (reference sequence). This CDR3 contains 15 residues. Trimming at V came to 3 bases and at J to 4 bases, leaving 8 bases not matched to a gene. The CDR3 DNA sequence: TGTGCCAGTAGTATTTCAGGGGGAGCCATCTATGGCTACACCTTC. Translation: CASSISGGAIYGYTF.

V usage is TRBV2 and J usage is TRBJ1-5; TRBD1 aligns across 8 bases. Germline V gene data show CDR1 as SNHLY and CDR2 as FYNNEI. The CDR3 covers 15 residues. V shed 6 bases and J 6 bases; nucleotides not matched to a gene: 10. The CDR3: CASRDTWTGTQPQHF. CDR3 in DNA: TGTGCCAGCAGGGACACCTGGACAGGGACTCAGCCCCAGCATTTT.

This chain joins TRBV4-3 and TRBJ1-5; D not certain. The V gene lost 0 bases and the J gene lost 12 bases, with 18 bases spanning the gap. The CDR3 covers 15 residues. Germline V gene data show CDR1 as LGHNA and CDR2 as YSLEER. In DNA, the CDR3 is TGCGCCAGCAGCCAAGATCTTGGCCCCGGGATTAACCAGCATTTT. The encoded protein is CASSQDLGPGINQHF.

This chain connects TRBV6-1 to TRBJ1-5, with 9 bases matching TRBD1. V shed 2 bases, J shed 2 bases, and the junction held 7 bases outside the gene matches. The CDR3 is 17 amino acids. CDR1 and CDR2 from the germline V gene are MNHNS and SASEGT. The CDR3, as DNA: TGTGCCAGCAGTGAAATTGTAAGACAGGGGGGCAATCAGCCCCAGCATTTT. Its translation is CASSEIVRQGGNQPQHF.

The DNA of the CDR3 is TGTGCCAGCAGCCAGGGCCACACGGGCTACACCTTC. This encodes CASSQGHTGYTF. J is TRBJ1-2 and V is TRBV6-5; the D gene is possibly TRBD1 (5 bases). Germline V lookup: CDR1 MNHEY, CDR2 SVGAGI. V lost 6 bases and J 8 bases, leaving 13 bases between the germline ends. The CDR3 extends over 12 amino acids.

This clone was observed a single time. The chain couples TRBV5-1 to TRBJ1-2; tentatively, D is TRBD1 (5 bases). The CDR3 totals 17 residues. CDR1 is SGHRS and CDR2 is YFSETQ in the germline V gene. The ends were cut back, 2 bases at V and 2 bases at J, with 19 bases in the middle. The CDR3: CASSLPPGVGKNYGYTF. The DNA for the CDR3 is TGCGCCAGCAGCTTACCCCCGGGGGTTGGGAAAAACTATGGCTACACCTTC.

The sample holds one count of this clone. The DNA for the CDR3 is TGTGCCAGCAGTTTAGGGACTAGCGGGGCTGAGCAGTTCTTC. Encoded protein: CASSLGTSGAEQFF. V usage is TRBV27 and J usage is TRBJ2-1; 13 bases line up with TRBD2. This CDR3 region has 14 residues. Germline values: CDR1 MNHEY, CDR2 SMNVEV (reference sequence). After removal of 2 bases from V and 9 bases from J, the junction contained 1 base not matched to a gene.

The V gene is TRBV2, the J gene TRBJ2-5, with D possibly matching TRBD1 (5 bases). The CDR3 runs 12 residues. Between the trimmed V and J ends, which lost 6 bases and 2 bases, there was a span of 7 bases. CDR1 and CDR2 (germline): SNHLY, FYNNEI. The CDR3 DNA follows: TGTGCCAGCAGGGACAATCAAGAGACCCAGTACTTC. Encoded protein: CASRDNQETQYF.

The V gene is TRBV27, the J gene TRBJ1-2, with D unresolved. This CDR3 is built from 13 residues. The germline V gene has CDR1 MNHEY and CDR2 SMNVEV (reference sequence). Deletions cut 3 bases from V and 7 bases from J, with 12 bases between. The CDR3 nucleotides are TGTGCCAGCAGTTTCTCTCTCAGAACTGGCTACACCTTC. Translated, it gives CASSFSLRTGYTF.

This clone was found a few times. This rearrangement joins TRBV6-5 to TRBJ2-7, with 7 bases matching TRBD1. Unmatched junction bases numbered 7, after V lost 6 bases and J lost 2 bases. The CDR3 is 14 amino acids. Per the germline V gene, CDR1 is MNHEY and CDR2 is SVGAGI. The CDR3 region is CASRARQGAYEQYV. As DNA, the CDR3 is TGTGCCAGCAGGGCTAGACAGGGAGCCTACGAGCAGTACGTC.

V usage is TRBV7-9 and J usage is TRBJ1-5; D call uncertain. Germline V gene sequence: CDR1 SEHNR, CDR2 FQNEAQ (reference sequence). The V end lost 4 bases, the J end lost 0 bases, and 10 bases lay between the germline ends. The CDR3 covers 15 residues. CDR3 in DNA: TGTGCCAGCAGCTCGACCGGGAATAGCAATCAGCCCCAGCATTTT. Amino acids: CASSSTGNSNQPQHF.

This clone was seen only once. The CDR3 nucleotides read TGTGCCAGCAGTTTATGGCGGCGGGGACTGAACACCGGGGAGCTGTTTTTT. Its translation: CASSLWRRGLNTGELFF. This rearrangement joins TRBV27 to TRBJ2-2; D perhaps matches TRBD2 (6 bases). Trimming cost V 1 base and J 1 base, with 13 bases left between them. The CDR3 length is 17 residues. Germline loops: CDR1 MNHEY, CDR2 SMNVEV (reference sequence).

This rearrangement joins TRBV5-4 to TRBJ1-1; possible D gene TRBD1, 6 bases. The CDR3 is 13 amino acids. Per the germline V gene, CDR1 is SGHNT and CDR2 is YYREEE (reference sequence). V was cut by 6 bases and J by 7 bases, with 16 bases left in between. CDR3 region: CASNNQGSGEAFF. As DNA, the CDR3 is TGTGCCAGCAATAATCAGGGGTCGGGTGAAGCTTTCTTT.

The chain carries TRBV5-1 and TRBJ1-1; 10 positions agree with TRBD1. CDR3 length: 15 residues. V gave up 4 bases and J gave up 4 bases; unmatched junction bases: 7. Germline V CDR1 and CDR2: SGHRS, YFSETQ. CDR3 in DNA: TGCGCCAGCAGCCAGCACAGGACAGGGGGCACTGAAGCTTTCTTT. This translates into CASSQHRTGGTEAFF.

The chain links TRBV4-3 to TRBJ2-1, with 9 bases that match TRBD1. J was trimmed by 3 bases and V by 0 bases; bases with no gene match: 6. The CDR3 runs to 17 residues. Germline CDR1 and CDR2: LGHNA and YSLEER. The CDR3 region has the DNA TGCGCCAGCAGCCAAGATCCACAGGGGGCCTTCTACAATGAGCAGTTCTTC. Translated: CASSQDPQGAFYNEQFF.

The chain employs TRBV7-9 and TRBJ2-7; D uncertain. Germline assignment: CDR1 SEHNR and CDR2 FQNEAQ (reference sequence). The CDR3 runs to 12 residues. Trimming removed 1 base at V and 4 bases at J, with 5 bases between. The CDR3 DNA reads TGTGCCAGCAGCTTAGTAGTTTACGAGCAGTACTTC. It encodes CASSLVVYEQYF.

V is TRBV7-2 and J is TRBJ1-5, with D hard to call. V lost 5 bases and J lost 5, with 10 bases in between. The CDR3 loop spans 13 amino acids. The germline V gene has CDR1 SGHTA and CDR2 FQGNSA. CDR3 DNA: TGTGCCAGCAGCCGACGGCAGGATCAGCCCCAGCATTTT. Amino acids: CASSRRQDQPQHF.

The gene calls are TRBV7-6 and TRBJ2-7; D might be TRBD1 (5 bases). The CDR3 is 15 amino acids. Germline V CDR1 and CDR2: SGHVS, FNYEAQ. Trimming took 4 bases from V and 1 from J, leaving 14 bases between them. The DNA of the CDR3 is TGTGCCAGCAGCTCTGACAGAGACCCTTCCTACGAGCAGTACTTC. It is translated as CASSSDRDPSYEQYF.

This chain uses TRBV5-6 with TRBJ2-3; the D gene is possibly TRBD1 (6 bases). Trimming cost V 2 bases and J 2 bases, with 15 bases left between them. CDR1 SGHDT and CDR2 YYEEEE come from the germline V gene. CDR3 length equals 16 residues. CDR3 coding DNA: TGTGCCAGCAGCTTCCTGACAGAGGGGGACACAGATACGCAGTATTTT. Translation: CASSFLTEGDTDTQYF.

The chain is built from TRBV27 and TRBJ2-2; 10 bases fit TRBD1. Losses at the gene ends were 4 bases for V and 1 base for J; bases not matched to a gene: 0. Looked up from germline, CDR1 is MNHEY and CDR2 is SMNVEV (reference sequence). The CDR3 covers 15 residues. CDR3 amino acids: CASSWTGGNTGELFF. The CDR3 DNA is TGTGCCAGCAGTTGGACAGGGGGGAACACCGGGGAGCTGTTTTTT.

This sequence joins TRBV5-1 and TRBJ2-1; 9 positions agree with TRBD1. Germline trimming cut 0 bases from V and 10 bases from J; bases unmatched to any gene: 5. The CDR3 spans 14 residues. Germline V gene lookup returns CDR1 SGHRS and CDR2 YFSETQ. CDR3 nucleotide sequence: TGCGCCAGCAGCTTGGGGACAGGGGCATGGGAGCAGTTCTTC. Amino acid sequence: CASSLGTGAWEQFF. The full variable domain, in which reference TRBV5-1 and TRBJ2-1 provide the parts outside the CDR3, is KAGVTQTPRYLIKTRGQQVTLSCSPISGHRSVSWYQQTPGQGLQFLFEYFSETQRNKGNFPGRFSGRQFSNSRSEMNVSTLELGDSALYLCASSLGTGAWEQFFGPGTRLTVL.

The chain combines TRBV7-6 with TRBJ2-2; TRBD1 is a possible D gene (6 bases). The germline CDR1 and CDR2 sequences are SGHVS and FNYEAQ. V lost 1 base and J lost 5, with 17 bases in between. The CDR3 has 17 amino acids. The CDR3, as DNA: TGTGCCAGCAGCTTAGAGATACCAGGGGCGCGTACCGGGGAGCTGTTTTTT. Translated: CASSLEIPGARTGELFF.

Relative to its sample, this clone is medium-sized. The rearrangement joins TRBV11-3 to TRBJ1-2; D remains unclear. The V gene's germline CDR1 is SGHNT and CDR2 YENEEA. CDR3 size: 12 residues. Trimming shortened V by 6 bases and J by 7 bases, and 12 bases separated the two germline ends. The CDR3 loop reads CASSRESGGYTF. DNA of the CDR3: TGTGCCAGCAGTAGGGAGTCAGGTGGCTACACCTTC.

This rearrangement joins TRBV19 to TRBJ1-5; unclear D gene. This CDR3 comprises 15 residues. Trimming cost V 6 bases and J 0 bases, with 12 bases left between them. Per the germline V gene, CDR1 is LNHDA and CDR2 is SQIVND (reference sequence). The CDR3 here is CASSLAVISNQPQHF. The CDR3, as DNA: TGTGCCAGTAGCCTCGCGGTTATTAGCAATCAGCCCCAGCATTTT.

This clone has only one observation. V is TRBV7-9 and J is TRBJ2-5; D may be TRBD2 (6 bases). There are 14 residues in the CDR3. Germline V gene data show CDR1 as SEHNR and CDR2 as FQNEAQ (reference sequence). With 6 bases removed from V and 4 bases from J, the gap between germline ends came to 15 bases. This CDR3 is CASSRLDPSETQYF. CDR3 nucleotides: TGTGCCAGCAGTCGACTAGACCCCTCAGAGACCCAGTACTTC.

This chain uses TRBV5-1 with TRBJ2-5; 11 bases fit TRBD2. The junction had 3 bases not matched to a gene; V was cut back by 0 bases and J by 5 bases. The V gene's germline CDR1 is SGHRS and CDR2 YFSETQ. The CDR3 sequence is 15 residues long. The CDR3 nucleotides are TGCGCCAGCAGCTTGGTAGCGGGGGGGCCGGAGACCCAGTACTTC. The encoded protein is CASSLVAGGPETQYF.

The chain carries TRBV19 and TRBJ1-2; the D is unclear. V was shortened by 2 bases and J by 2 bases, with 6 bases between the two germline ends. Germline-derived CDR1 and CDR2 are LNHDA and SQIVND (reference sequence). CDR3 length: 13 amino acids. CDR3 sequence reads: CASSINKNYGYTF. The DNA of the CDR3 is TGTGCCAGTAGTATAAACAAAAACTATGGCTACACCTTC.

The V and J genes are TRBV29-1 and TRBJ2-3; TRBD2 aligns across 13 bases. Germline CDR1 reads SQVTM; CDR2 reads ANQGSEA. Germline trimming cut 6 bases from V and 0 bases from J; bases unmatched to any gene: 6. This CDR3 comprises 16 residues. The DNA for the CDR3 is TGCAGCGTCGGGACTAGCGGGGCTACTAGCACAGATACGCAGTATTTT. Amino acid sequence: CSVGTSGATSTDTQYF.

This clone is a singleton in its sample. The J gene is TRBJ1-2, the V gene TRBV4-2, with D perhaps TRBD1 (5 bases). Trimming took 0 bases from V and 5 from J, leaving 13 bases between them. Germline V lookup: CDR1 LGHNA, CDR2 YNFKEQ. There are 15 residues in the CDR3. CDR3 sequence: CASSQDRQGFYGYTF. CDR3 bases: TGTGCCAGCAGCCAAGATCGGCAGGGATTTTATGGCTACACCTTC.

The chain recombines TRBV28 with TRBJ1-5; D might be TRBD1 (6 bases). Germline CDR1 is MDHEN and CDR2 is SYDVKM. The CDR3 spans 14 residues. Between the trimmed V and J ends, which lost 2 bases and 7 bases, there was a span of 12 bases. The CDR3 region is CASSLITGRQPQHF. In DNA, the CDR3 is TGTGCCAGCAGTTTAATAACAGGGCGGCAGCCCCAGCATTTT. Using reference TRBV28 and TRBJ1-5 for the parts outside the CDR3, the full variable domain is DVKVTQSSRYLVKRTGEKVFLECVQDMDHENMFWYRQDPGLGLRLIYFSYDVKMKEKGDIPEGYSVSREKKERFSLILESASTNQTSMYLCASSLITGRQPQHFGDGTRLSIL.